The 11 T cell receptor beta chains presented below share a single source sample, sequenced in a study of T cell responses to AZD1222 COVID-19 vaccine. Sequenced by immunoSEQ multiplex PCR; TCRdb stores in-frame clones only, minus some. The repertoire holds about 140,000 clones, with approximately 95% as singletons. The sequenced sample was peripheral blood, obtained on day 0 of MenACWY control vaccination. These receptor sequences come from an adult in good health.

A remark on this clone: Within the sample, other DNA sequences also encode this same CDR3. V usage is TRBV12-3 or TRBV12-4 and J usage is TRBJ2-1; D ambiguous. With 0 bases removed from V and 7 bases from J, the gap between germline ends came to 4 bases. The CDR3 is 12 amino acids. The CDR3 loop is CASSLAGNEQFF. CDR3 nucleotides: TGTGCCAGCAGTTTAGCTGGGAATGAGCAGTTCTTC.

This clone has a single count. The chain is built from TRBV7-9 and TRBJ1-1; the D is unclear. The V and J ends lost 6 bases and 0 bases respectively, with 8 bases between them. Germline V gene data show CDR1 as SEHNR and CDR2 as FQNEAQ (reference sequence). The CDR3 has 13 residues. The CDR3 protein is CASSSQLNTEAFF. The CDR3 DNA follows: TGTGCCAGCAGTTCTCAGTTGAACACTGAAGCTTTCTTT.

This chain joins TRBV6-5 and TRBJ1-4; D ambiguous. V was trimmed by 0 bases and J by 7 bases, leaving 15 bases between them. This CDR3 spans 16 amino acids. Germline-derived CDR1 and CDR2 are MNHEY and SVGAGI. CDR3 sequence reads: CASSYSEGKEGEKLFF. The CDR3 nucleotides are TGTGCCAGCAGTTACTCAGAAGGGAAGGAAGGTGAAAAACTGTTTTTT.

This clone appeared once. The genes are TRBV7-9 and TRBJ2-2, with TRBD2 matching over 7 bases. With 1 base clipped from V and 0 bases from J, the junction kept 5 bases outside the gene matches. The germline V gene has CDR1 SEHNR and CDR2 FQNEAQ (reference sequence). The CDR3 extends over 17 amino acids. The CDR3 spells CASSLDRGVPNTGELFF. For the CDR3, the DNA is TGTGCCAGCAGCTTAGACCGGGGGGTTCCGAACACCGGGGAGCTGTTTTTT.

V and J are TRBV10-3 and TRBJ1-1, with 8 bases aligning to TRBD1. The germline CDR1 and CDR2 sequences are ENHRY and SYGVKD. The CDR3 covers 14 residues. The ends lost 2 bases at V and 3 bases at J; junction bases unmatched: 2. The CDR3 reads CAISEGQGYTEAFF. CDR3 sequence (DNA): TGTGCCATCAGTGAGGGACAGGGATACACTGAAGCTTTCTTT.

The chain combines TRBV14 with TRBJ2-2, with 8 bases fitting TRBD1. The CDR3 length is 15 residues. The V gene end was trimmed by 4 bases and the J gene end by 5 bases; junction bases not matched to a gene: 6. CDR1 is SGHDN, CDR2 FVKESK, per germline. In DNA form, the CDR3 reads TGTGCCAGCAGCCTAGCAGGGGGCGCAACCGGGGAGCTGTTTTTT. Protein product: CASSLAGGATGELFF.

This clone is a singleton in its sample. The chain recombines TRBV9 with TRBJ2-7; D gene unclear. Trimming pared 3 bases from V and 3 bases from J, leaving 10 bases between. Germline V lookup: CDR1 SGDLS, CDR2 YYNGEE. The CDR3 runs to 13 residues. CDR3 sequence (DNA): TGTGCCAGCAGCGCCCCTCCTTACTACGAGCAGTACTTC. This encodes CASSAPPYYEQYF.

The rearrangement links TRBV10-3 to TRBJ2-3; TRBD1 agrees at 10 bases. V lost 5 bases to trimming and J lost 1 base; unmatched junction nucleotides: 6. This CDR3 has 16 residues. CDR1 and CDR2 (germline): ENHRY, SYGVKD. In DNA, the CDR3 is TGTGCCATCAGTACCCCGGGACAGGGGCGCACAGATACGCAGTATTTT. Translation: CAISTPGQGRTDTQYF.

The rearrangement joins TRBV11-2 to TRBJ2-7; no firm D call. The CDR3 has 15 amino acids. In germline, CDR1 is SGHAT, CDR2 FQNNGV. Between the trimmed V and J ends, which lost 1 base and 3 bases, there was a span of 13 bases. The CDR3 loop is CASSLVRVGIYEQYF. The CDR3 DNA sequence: TGTGCCAGCAGCTTAGTCCGGGTAGGAATCTACGAGCAGTACTTC.

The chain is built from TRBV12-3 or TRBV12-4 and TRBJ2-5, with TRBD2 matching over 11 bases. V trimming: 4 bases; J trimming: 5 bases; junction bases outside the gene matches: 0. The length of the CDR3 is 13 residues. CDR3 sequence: CASSSSGGETQYF. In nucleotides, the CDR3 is TGTGCCAGCAGTTCTAGCGGGGGGGAGACCCAGTACTTC.

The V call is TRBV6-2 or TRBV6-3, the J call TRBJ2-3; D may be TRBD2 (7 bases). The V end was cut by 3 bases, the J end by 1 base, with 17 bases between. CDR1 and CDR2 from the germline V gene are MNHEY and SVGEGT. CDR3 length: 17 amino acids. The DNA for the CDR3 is TGTGCCAGCAGTTATTTTCGGGGGGCTCCCGGCACAGATACGCAGTATTTT. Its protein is CASSYFRGAPGTDTQYF.